The TCR beta chain described here comes from a study of blood T cell repertoires in COVID-19. The wider study: Nucleic acid was either cDNA or gDNA, and it came from T cells, B-cell-depleted T cells, or PBMCs.

Per the germline V gene, CDR1 is SNHLY and CDR2 is FYNNEI. J was trimmed by 3 bases and V by 8 bases; bases with no gene match: 3. The CDR3 contains 14 residues. In Seattle, patients joined the study during active infection and were tracked longitudinally. Profiling relied on immunoSEQ multiplex PCR, and the TCRdb table lists in-frame clones only, not all of them. The sample carries some 190,000 clones, roughly 87% recorded once. The chain carries TRBV2 and TRBJ1-6, with 8 bases aligning to TRBD1. The clonotype originates from a woman between 55 and 75 years old with COVID-19, enrolled during active disease. The sample comprised peripheral blood. The CDR3 nucleotides are TGTGCCAGCGAAGGGACAGGCTATAATTCACCCCTCCACTTT. It translates to CASEGTGYNSPLHF.